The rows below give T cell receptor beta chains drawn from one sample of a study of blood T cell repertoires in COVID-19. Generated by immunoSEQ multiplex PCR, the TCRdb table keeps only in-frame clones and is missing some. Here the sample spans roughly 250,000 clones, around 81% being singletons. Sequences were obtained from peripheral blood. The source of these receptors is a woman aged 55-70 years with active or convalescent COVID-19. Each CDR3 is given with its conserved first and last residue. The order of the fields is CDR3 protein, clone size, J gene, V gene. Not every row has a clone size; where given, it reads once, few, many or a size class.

CASSQGSGNNYGYTF once TRBJ1-2 TRBV4-1
CAISERGGNTGELFF - TRBJ2-2 TRBV10-3
CSAEGLAANEQFF - TRBJ2-1 TRBV29-1
CASRSDGVYGYTF - TRBJ1-2 TRBV6-5
CASSRDGKTWGEQFF - TRBJ2-1 TRBV7-2
CASSPLWRSGGYSNQPQHF - TRBJ1-5 TRBV7-2
CASSQGWWRGNTIYF - TRBJ1-3 TRBV3-1/TRBV3-2
CASSIAEGSAGELFF - TRBJ1-1 TRBV19
CASRLTGNNIQYF few TRBJ2-4 TRBV6-1
CASSQEESGPYNEQFF - TRBJ2-1 TRBV4-1
CASNPSGGSRDTQYF - TRBJ2-3 TRBV4-1
CASSLAQGSGNTIYF once TRBJ1-3 TRBV5-1
CASRDLTGPSYEQYF - TRBJ2-7 TRBV27
CASSLGLASDGETQYF - TRBJ2-5 TRBV5-4
CASSSGGQDAYEQYF - TRBJ2-7 TRBV5-1
CASSEGRGPTDTQYF - TRBJ2-3 TRBV2
CARTGEVYGYTF - TRBJ1-2 TRBV2
CATSRDRENYGYTF - TRBJ1-2 TRBV15
CASSPDSASTDTQYF once TRBJ2-3 TRBV5-4
CASSRSISGELFF few TRBJ2-2 TRBV7-8
CASSLGQGFRQPQHF - TRBJ1-5 TRBV28
CASRGDTWRNTEAFF - TRBJ1-1 TRBV2
CASTSWGPLGTGELFF - TRBJ2-2 TRBV27
CASSPGILPTDTQYF - TRBJ2-3 TRBV11-3
CASSRAGTGLTDTQYF - TRBJ2-3 TRBV11-2
CSVSGRTGESSGYTF - TRBJ1-2 TRBV29-1
CASSLSRTGNTIYF - TRBJ1-3 TRBV7-9
CASSDSSRNYNSPLHF - TRBJ1-6 TRBV2
CASSQGGTGAFATNEKLFF - TRBJ1-4 TRBV3-1/TRBV3-2
CASSLFPPGNEQYF - TRBJ2-7 TRBV7-9
CASSLTEPGLAGELEQFF - TRBJ2-1 TRBV7-3
CASGLIQGWGKLFF - TRBJ1-4 TRBV12-5
CASSPPSSGGVTGELFF - TRBJ2-2 TRBV7-9
CASSLLEGNYGYTF - TRBJ1-2 TRBV7-2
CASSLSYARTGEGEQYF - TRBJ2-7 TRBV27
CASSLFRGKSPLHF few TRBJ1-6 TRBV7-2
CASSQEGARKDTEAFF - TRBJ1-1 TRBV4-1
CASTKGMGTEAFF - TRBJ1-1 TRBV12-3/TRBV12-4
CASSQEVAGGYEQYF - TRBJ2-7 TRBV4-3
CASSPGTLETQYF once TRBJ2-5 TRBV7-3
CASSFRRNYGYTF - TRBJ1-2 TRBV27
CASSPILDRGLYNPPLHF - TRBJ1-6 TRBV6-6
CASSESQKRDTQYF - TRBJ2-3 TRBV16
CASSKRTSGDEQYF few TRBJ2-7 TRBV21-1
CATETEIEKLFF - TRBJ1-4 TRBV10-3
CASSQDLVLADNEQFF - TRBJ2-1 TRBV4-3
CASRTEETQYF - TRBJ2-5 TRBV6-5
CASSEQGLEQYF - TRBJ2-7 TRBV2